A single TCR beta chain is shown here with its context. The target antigen is unknown. These data are taken from a study of cytotoxic CD8 clonotypes in ibrutinib-treated CLL. Study-level findings and limits: Public clonotypes (which were uncommon) either contracted or remained stable on treatment. Clonality increased at ibrutinib response, then returned toward baseline at progression.

CDR3 length: 13 amino acids. Looked up from germline, CDR1 is LGHNA and CDR2 is YSLEER. The V end lost 2 bases, the J end lost 5 bases, and 9 bases lay between the germline ends. Frozen PBMC stocks contributed roughly 2 micrograms of genomic DNA to the TCR beta libraries. Libraries were prepared by immunoSEQ multiplex PCR; TCRdb keeps only in-frame clonotypes and omits some of them. The sample records 120,000 to 150,000 clones, around 93% being singletons. The TCR was taken from a human donor with chronic lymphocytic leukemia. Material: PBMCs, obtained after 12 months of ibrutinib treatment. The chain links TRBV4-3 to TRBJ1-2; D is ambiguous. DNA for the CDR3: TGCGCCAGCAGCCAAATCCCCCAATATGGCTACACCTTC. This encodes CASSQIPQYGYTF.